This section outlines one T cell receptor (beta chain) sequence together with its context. Its specificity is not known. V shed 0 bases and J shed 1 base, with 4 bases lying between them. This CDR3 region has 14 residues. Germline-derived CDR1 and CDR2 are SGDLS and YYNGEE. This record belongs to a study of shared clonotypes between healthy human individuals. Across the whole study: In total, the donors were a couple of women and three men aged 18 to 49. Findings of the study overall: Only blood was sampled; tissue repertoires likely differ.

The donors were adults (healthy and HIV-negative) with no recent acute infections or vaccinations. In unsorted samples, genomic DNA was obtained using about 90 million PBMCs. Assay used: immunoSEQ multiplex PCR; TCRdb lists only in-frame clones, some missing. The data hold about 490,000 clones, with around four fifths observed a single time. The chain has TRBV9 and TRBJ2-2; D is unresolved. This receptor was obtained from a woman aged 40 to 49 in good health. Some clones in this sample may be carry-over from other donors' samples. Material: PBMCs. The CDR3 protein is CASSVVVNTGELFF. The CDR3 bases are TGTGCCAGCAGCGTAGTGGTGAACACCGGGGAGCTGTTTTTT.